These 25 T cell receptor beta chains share one sample of origin, sequenced in a study of blood T cell repertoires in COVID-19. Repertoires were generated with immunoSEQ multiplex PCR, while TCRdb's copy carries only in-frame clones and drops some. The table lists 140,000 to 150,000 clones, approximately 90% of them singletons. Sequences were obtained from peripheral blood. Source of these receptors: a man aged 60 to 75 with active or convalescent COVID-19.

The chain employs TRBV6-2 or TRBV6-3 and TRBJ2-3, with TRBD2 identical over 11 bases. The germline gives CDR1 MNHEY, CDR2 SVGEGT. J lost 2 bases, V lost 5 bases, and 9 bases had no gene match. The CDR3 is made up of 17 amino acids. The CDR3 reads CASSTIPGLADTDTQYF. The CDR3 coding sequence is TGTGCCAGCAGTACTATCCCGGGACTAGCGGACACAGATACGCAGTATTTT.

This sequence joins TRBV19 and TRBJ2-7; D is possibly TRBD1 (6 bases). V was clipped by 6 bases and J by 0 bases, with 12 bases between them. CDR1 and CDR2 (germline): LNHDA, SQIVND (reference sequence). This CDR3 is built from 14 residues. The CDR3 loop reads CASSPTGNSYEQYF. The CDR3 bases are TGTGCCAGTAGCCCTACAGGGAACTCCTACGAGCAGTACTTC. The entire variable domain, with the rest obtained from reference TRBV19 and TRBJ2-7, is as follows: DGGITQSPKYLFRKEGQNVTLSCEQNLNHDAMYWYRQDPGQGLRLIYYSQIVNDFQKGDIAEGYSVSREKKESFPLTVTSAQKNPTAFYLCASSPTGNSYEQYFGPGTRLTVT.

The chain uses TRBV24-1 and TRBJ2-2, with TRBD1 identical over 8 bases. CDR3 length: 19 residues. The germline CDR1 and CDR2 sequences are KGHDR and SFDVKD. The V gene end was trimmed by 4 bases and the J gene end by 1 base; junction bases not matched to a gene: 13. DNA of the CDR3: TGTGCCACCAGTGAATTTCCGCACAGGACAGGGTTGAACACCGGGGAGCTGTTTTTT. This gives the protein CATSEFPHRTGLNTGELFF.

V usage is TRBV9 and J usage is TRBJ1-1; 9 bases align to TRBD1. Per germline, CDR1 SGDLS and CDR2 YYNGEE. With 6 bases clipped from V and 1 base from J, the junction kept 4 bases outside the gene matches. This CDR3 is 14 amino acids long. The CDR3 loop is CASTEDRGNTEAFF. CDR3 DNA: TGTGCCAGCACCGAGGACAGGGGGAACACTGAAGCTTTCTTT.

The CDR3 sequence is CASSQEFGGFTDTQYF. The CDR3 DNA sequence: TGTGCCAGCAGCCAAGAATTTGGGGGCTTCACAGATACGCAGTATTTT. The rearrangement joins TRBV14 to TRBJ2-3; TRBD1 might be the D (6 bases). The CDR3 is 16 amino acids. Germline V CDR1 and CDR2: SGHDN, FVKESK. V dropped 0 bases and J dropped 2 bases, with 12 bases sitting between them.

V is TRBV7-3 and J is TRBJ2-1, with 15 bases fitting TRBD2. The CDR3 runs to 19 residues. Looked up from germline, CDR1 is SGHTA and CDR2 is FQGTGA. The V segment lost 2 bases and the J segment 5 bases; nucleotides outside the gene matches: 10. The CDR3 DNA sequence: TGTGCCAGCAGCTTATCCGGCACCAGGACTAGCGGGAGGGACAATGAGCAGTTCTTC. It translates to CASSLSGTRTSGRDNEQFF.

V is TRBV18 and J is TRBJ2-7; TRBD1 matches 9 bases. The CDR3 extends over 14 amino acids. Germline lookup yields CDR1 KGHSH and CDR2 LQKENI. V dropped 3 bases and J dropped 6; count of bases not matched to a gene: 6. The CDR3 reads CASSPGTGYSEQYF. The CDR3 DNA follows: TGTGCCAGCTCACCCGGGACAGGGTACTCCGAGCAGTACTTC. The variable domain in full, with the rest retrieved from reference TRBV18 and TRBJ2-7, is NAGVMQNPRHLVRRRGQEARLRCSPMKGHSHVYWYRQLPEEGLKFMVYLQKENIIDESGMPKERFSAEFPKEGPSILRIQQVVRGDSAAYFCASSPGTGYSEQYFGPGTRLTVT.

This chain connects TRBV9 to TRBJ2-1; TRBD2 matches 10 bases. Germline loops: CDR1 SGDLS, CDR2 YYNGEE. The CDR3 extends over 15 amino acids. The ends lost 2 bases at V and 4 bases at J; junction bases unmatched: 3. The CDR3 spells CASSVVLAGYNEQFF. Here the CDR3 DNA reads TGTGCCAGCAGCGTTGTACTAGCGGGATACAATGAGCAGTTCTTC.

The rearrangement uses TRBV2 and TRBJ1-1; possibly TRBD1 for D (6 bases). Trimming stripped 8 bases from V and 8 bases from J, with 21 bases between. CDR3 length equals 14 residues. Germline-derived CDR1 and CDR2 are SNHLY and FYNNEI. Here the CDR3 reads CASSLRFRGLEAFF. The DNA of the CDR3 is TGTGCCAGCTCCCTCCGGTTCAGGGGATTGGAAGCTTTCTTT.

With regard to this clone: The junction does not match germline at one end; this may be a read error. The chain recombines TRBV28 with TRBJ2-7; tentatively, D is TRBD1 (6 bases). The CDR3 loop spans 11 amino acids. Germline assignment: CDR1 MDHEN and CDR2 SYDVKM. DNA for the CDR3: TGTGCCAGCAGTCTCCAGGGGCCAAGCGACTTC. Protein: CASSLQGPSDF.

The V call is TRBV16, the J call TRBJ1-5; no clear D gene. V lost 5 bases and J 4 bases, leaving 18 bases between the germline ends. Looked up from germline, CDR1 is KGHSY and CDR2 is FQNENV. The CDR3 is 16 residues long. For the CDR3, the DNA is TGTGCCAGCAGCTCTCTGGACTTGGCAGCAAATCAGCCCCAGCATTTT. It specifies CASSSLDLAANQPQHF.

V and J are TRBV4-3 and TRBJ2-1; tentative D call: TRBD1 (5 bases). Germline values: CDR1 LGHNA, CDR2 YSLEER. The CDR3 sequence is 16 residues long. V was clipped by 2 bases and J by 15 bases, with 26 bases between them. CDR3 amino acids: CASSQTGTLGSPNPFF. The CDR3 nucleotides read TGCGCCAGCAGCCAAACAGGTACTCTCGGATCCCCCAATCCGTTCTTC.

This sequence joins TRBV7-6 and TRBJ2-2; 11 nucleotides agree with TRBD2. The CDR3 has 18 residues. CDR1 SGHVS and CDR2 FNYEAQ come from the germline V gene. V was pared by 1 base and J by 3 bases, with 7 bases of the junction left unmatched. The CDR3 reads CASSLEASGGPYTGELFF. CDR3 in DNA: TGTGCCAGCAGCTTAGAGGCTAGCGGGGGGCCTTACACCGGGGAGCTGTTTTTT.

The rearrangement links TRBV10-3 to TRBJ1-6; D is possibly TRBD1 (6 bases). The CDR3 extends over 15 amino acids. With 6 bases removed from V and 9 bases from J, the gap between germline ends came to 18 bases. CDR1 is ENHRY, CDR2 SYGVKD, per germline. The CDR3 nucleotides read TGTGCCATCAGAACAGGGTACGCCGGCGGTTCACCCCTCCACTTT. This encodes CAIRTGYAGGSPLHF.

This clone was detected once. The rearrangement links TRBV28 to TRBJ2-2, with D unclear. The CDR3 is 15 residues long. Trimming cost V 2 bases and J 6 bases, with 13 bases left between them. Germline-derived CDR1 and CDR2 are MDHEN and SYDVKM. Here the CDR3 DNA reads TGTGCCAGCAGTTTAGCCCGCGTTGTGGCCGGGGAGCTGTTTTTT. Its translation: CASSLARVVAGELFF.

The J gene is TRBJ2-2, the V gene TRBV3-1 (or the pseudogene TRBV3-2); D is perhaps TRBD2 (6 bases). The CDR3 is made up of 14 amino acids. V lost 1 base to trimming and J lost 5 bases, with 8 bases between them. In germline, CDR1 is LGHDT, CDR2 YNNKEL (reference sequence). CDR3 in amino acids: CASSQGGGTGELFF. CDR3 sequence (DNA): TGTGCCAGCAGCCAAGGAGGAGGGACCGGGGAGCTGTTTTTT.

The chain has TRBV5-1 and TRBJ2-1; 8 bases are a match to TRBD2. The V gene's germline CDR1 is SGHRS and CDR2 YFSETQ. There are 15 residues in the CDR3. V trimming: 3 bases; J trimming: 3 bases; junction bases outside the gene matches: 5. The CDR3 loop is CASSSGTRFYNEQFF. Written as DNA, the CDR3 is TGCGCCAGCAGCTCCGGGACTAGATTCTACAATGAGCAGTTCTTC.

The rearrangement uses TRBV5-3 and TRBJ2-2; 11 nucleotides agree with TRBD2. TRBV5-3 is reported as an ORF; its role is uncertain. V gave up 4 bases and J gave up 2 bases; unmatched junction bases: 4. The length of the CDR3 is 16 residues. The CDR3 coding sequence is TGTGCCAGAAGCCGAACTAGCGGGAGCAACACCGGGGAGCTGTTTTTT. Protein sequence: CARSRTSGSNTGELFF.

This clone showed up just once. The chain has TRBV28 and TRBJ1-5; TRBD1 aligns across 9 bases. The germline gives CDR1 MDHEN, CDR2 SYDVKM. The CDR3 totals 16 residues. Trimming removed 5 bases from V and 5 bases from J; junction bases left unmatched: 10. The CDR3 region has the DNA TGTGCCAGCAGTCTTAGGGGGACAGGGAATTATCAGCCCCAGCATTTT. This translates into CASSLRGTGNYQPQHF.

The chain couples TRBV7-2 to TRBJ1-4; a possible D gene is TRBD1 (5 bases). The CDR3 totals 16 residues. The germline CDR1 and CDR2 sequences are SGHTA and FQGNSA. Trimming left V 6 bases short and J 0 bases short, with 14 bases between. CDR3 DNA sequence: TGTGCCAGCAGAAGACAGTCCGCTGCAACTAATGAAAAACTGTTTTTT. Amino acid sequence: CASRRQSAATNEKLFF.

This rearrangement joins TRBV29-1 to TRBJ2-1, with 7 bases lining up with TRBD2. The germline CDR1 and CDR2 sequences are SQVTM and ANQGSEA. The CDR3 is made up of 12 amino acids. V dropped 5 bases and J dropped 5; count of bases not matched to a gene: 3. CDR3: CSVPGTNNEQFF. CDR3 DNA sequence: TGCAGCGTTCCCGGGACTAACAATGAGCAGTTCTTC.

The gene calls are TRBV28 and TRBJ1-3, with D uncertain. V lost 2 bases, J lost 2 bases, and 13 bases lay in between. The CDR3 totals 16 residues. The V gene's germline CDR1 is MDHEN and CDR2 SYDVKM. DNA for the CDR3: TGTGCCAGCAGTTTAGAAGGAGAATTGGCTGGAAACACCATATATTTT. Its protein product is CASSLEGELAGNTIYF.

The V and J genes are TRBV3-1 (or the pseudogene TRBV3-2) and TRBJ2-5; 9 bases are shared with TRBD2. The CDR3 has 14 amino acids. Germline trimming cut 4 bases from V and 10 bases from J; bases unmatched to any gene: 10. CDR1 and CDR2 from the germline V gene are LGHDT and YNNKEL (reference sequence). The CDR3 nucleotides read TGTGCCAGCAGCCTAGGGACTAGCTCGGGCGACCAGTACTTC. Encoded protein: CASSLGTSSGDQYF.

This clone was counted once. This chain connects TRBV7-2 to TRBJ1-5; tentatively, D is TRBD1 (6 bases). Germline V gene sequence: CDR1 SGHTA, CDR2 FQGNSA. This CDR3 is built from 17 residues. Trimming shortened V by 5 bases and J by 1 base, and 18 bases separated the two germline ends. In DNA form, the CDR3 reads TGTGCCAGCAGCCTTCAGGGGCACCTCTACAGCAATCAGCCCCAGCATTTT. This gives the protein CASSLQGHLYSNQPQHF.

This chain's CDR3 is CASRVRAGNTIYF. The CDR3 coding sequence is TGTGCCAGCAGAGTCCGCGCTGGAAACACCATATATTTT. The V and J genes are TRBV2 and TRBJ1-3; D unresolved. Germline V gene sequence: CDR1 SNHLY, CDR2 FYNNEI. Trimming cost V 6 bases and J 2 bases, with 8 bases left between them. The CDR3 covers 13 residues.